This T cell receptor beta chain is from a study of cytomegalovirus exposure and HLA in healthy donors. The CDR3 covers 15 residues. V was clipped by 4 bases and J by 3 bases, with 10 bases between them. The germline V gene has CDR1 SEHNR and CDR2 FQNEAQ (reference sequence). Data came from immunoSEQ multiplex PCR; TCRdb stores just in-frame clones and leaves some out. Altogether around 200,000 clones are present, around 82% being singletons, with the ten largest covering under 3.5%. The specimen was PBMCs. This sequence joins TRBV7-9 and TRBJ1-6; no reliable D call. This clonotype was obtained from a young woman in good health and CMV-seropositive. Here the CDR3 reads CASSSQTDYNSPLHF. The CDR3 DNA is TGTGCCAGCAGCTCACAGACGGACTATAATTCACCCCTCCACTTT.